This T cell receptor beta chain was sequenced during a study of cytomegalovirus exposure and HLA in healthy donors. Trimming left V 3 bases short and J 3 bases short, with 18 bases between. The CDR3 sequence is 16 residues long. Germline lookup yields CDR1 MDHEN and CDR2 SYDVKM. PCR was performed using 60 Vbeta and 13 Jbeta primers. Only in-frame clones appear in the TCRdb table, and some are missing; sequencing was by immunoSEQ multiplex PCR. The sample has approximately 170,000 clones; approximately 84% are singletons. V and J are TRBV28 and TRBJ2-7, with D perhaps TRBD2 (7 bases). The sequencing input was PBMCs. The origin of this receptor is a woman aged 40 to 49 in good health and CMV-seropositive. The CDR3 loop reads CASSFGVGGGSYEQYF. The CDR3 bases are TGTGCCAGCAGTTTCGGGGTGGGAGGGGGGAGCTACGAGCAGTACTTC.